Below are 9 T cell receptor beta chains sequenced from a single sample in a study of CD8+CD57+ T cells in acquired aplastic anemia. Both TCR beta VDJ combination and CDR3 sequence profiling were carried out. Genomic DNA was the template for this profiling. TCRdb reprocessed the reads with MiXCR, giving one entry per CDR3 protein. The repertoire holds about 210,000 distinct CDR3 sequences, with 34% as singletons. The sequencing input was sorted CD4+, CD8+, or CD8+CD57+ T cells (not recorded which) from PBMCs. These receptors were obtained from a human donor in good health, serving as a control.

Turning to this clonotype: A read error may explain this, as a much larger clone is one base away. The rearrangement uses TRBV4-2 and TRBJ2-7; TRBD2 agrees at 7 bases. Germline V gene lookup returns CDR1 LGHNA and CDR2 YNFKEQ. The CDR3 is 14 residues long. The CDR3 DNA sequence: TGTGCCAGCTGCCAAGCGGGGAGTTCCTACGAGCAGTACTTC. It is translated as CASCQAGSSYEQYF.

This clonotype appeared many times. This chain connects TRBV7-2 to TRBJ1-2; D unresolved. CDR1 is SGHTA, CDR2 FQGNSA, per germline. The CDR3 spans 14 residues. V shed 3 bases and J shed 0 bases, with 8 bases lying between them. CDR3 in amino acids: CASSLAPTNYGYTF. The CDR3 nucleotides are TGTGCCAGCAGCTTGGCACCTACTAACTATGGCTACACCTTC.

Remarks on this clonotype: Given a much more abundant clone one base away, this may be a read error. The chain is built from TRBV20-1 and TRBJ1-2; 10 positions agree with TRBD1. The CDR3 sequence is 15 residues long. Germline V lookup: CDR1 DFQATT, CDR2 SNEGSKA (reference sequence). Trimming took 5 bases from V and 8 from J; bases not matched to a gene: 14. The CDR3 DNA reads TGCAGTGCTGATATGGGACAGGGGAGCAGAGAAGGCTACACCTTC. Translated, it gives CSADMGQGSREGYTF.

Of note for this clonotype: One end of the junction does not line up with germline, which may come from a read error. This rearrangement joins TRBV10-3 to TRBJ1-3; TRBD1 might be the D (5 bases). This CDR3 spans 15 amino acids. In germline, CDR1 is ENHRY, CDR2 SYGVKD. The CDR3 bases are TGTGCCAGCAGTTGGGACCGTAGCTCTGGAAACACCATATATTTT. This translates into CASSWDRSSGNTIYF.

This clonotype came up many times. The J gene is TRBJ2-7, the V gene TRBV24-1; 12 bases line up with TRBD1. CDR1 is KGHDR, CDR2 SFDVKD, per germline. Losses at the gene ends were 7 bases for V and 3 bases for J; bases not matched to a gene: 9. CDR3 length: 16 residues. The CDR3 DNA reads TGTGCCACCAGGGGGACAGGGGGCTCGACGGGCTACGAGCAGTACTTC. Translation: CATRGTGGSTGYEQYF.

This chain connects TRBV12-3 or TRBV12-4 to TRBJ1-4; D unclear. The length of the CDR3 is 17 residues. Trimming shortened V by 2 bases and J by 7 bases, and 20 bases separated the two germline ends. The CDR3 protein is CASSLSIPSLLGEKLFF. Here the CDR3 DNA reads TGTGCCAGCAGTTTATCTATCCCGAGTTTATTGGGTGAAAAACTGTTTTTT.

A remark on this clonotype: This may come from a read error, since a much larger clone is one base off. The chain joins TRBV18 to TRBJ1-2; D gene uncertain. V gave up 2 bases and J gave up 6 bases, with 7 bases separating them. The germline V gene encodes CDR1 KGHSH and CDR2 LQKENI. This CDR3 spans 12 amino acids. The CDR3 here is CASSPMENGYTF. The DNA of the CDR3 is TGTGCCAGCTCACCAATGGAAAATGGCTACACCTTC.

The rearrangement joins TRBV19 to TRBJ1-2; TRBD1 aligns across 7 bases. V was clipped by 7 bases and J by 4 bases; unmatched bases: 6. Per germline, CDR1 LNHDA and CDR2 SQIVND (reference sequence). The CDR3 is made up of 13 amino acids. CDR3 amino acids: CASNSGQPYGYTF. DNA of the CDR3: TGTGCCAGTAACTCGGGACAGCCCTATGGCTACACCTTC.

This clonotype was counted ten times or more. The chain is built from TRBV20-1 and TRBJ2-1; D is ambiguous. CDR3 length: 11 residues. The germline CDR1 and CDR2 sequences are DFQATT and SNEGSKA (reference sequence). V lost 5 bases, J lost 10 bases, and 12 bases lay in between. CDR3 sequence reads: CSAYLVGEQFF. CDR3 in DNA: TGCAGTGCTTATCTAGTAGGAGAGCAGTTCTTC.